Sequencing of this T cell receptor beta chain was carried out in a study of regulatory T cells in long-lasting Graves disease. As to time point: newly diagnosed GD, antithyroid drugs for less than 3 months. After RNA was extracted from PBMCs, the TCR library was made from it. CDR3-region Arm-PCR and iRepertoire HTBI primers produced the TCR beta libraries. TCRdb re-analysed the multiplex PCR reads in MiXCR, keeping a single row per CDR3 protein. The table has hundreds of thousands of distinct CDR3 sequences, approximately 13% seen once. The germline CDR1 and CDR2 sequences are SQVTM and ANQGSEA. The CDR3 has 12 residues. Trimming took 7 bases from V and 2 from J, leaving 9 bases between them. This clonotype was observed many times. Its antigen is undetermined. Study-wide results and caveats: Segments TRBV28, TRBJ1-2 and TRBJ2-5 showed preferential usage in persistent disease.

This same sample was also part of a study on T cells in Graves' hyperthyroidism and ophthalmopathy. That paper notes: If no ophthalmopathy progression occurred within 18 months, Graves' hyperthyroidism was stable. Carried out on the TCR CDR3, a first-round RT-PCR used the HTBI primer set.

Sequenced here: peripheral blood mononuclear cells (PBMCs), sampled at new diagnosis, from a patient treated with antithyroid drugs. V is TRBV29-1 and J is TRBJ1-5; D may be TRBD1 (5 bases). This clonotype originated in a man aged 25-45 years with Graves disease. For the CDR3, the DNA is TGCAGCGCCCGGGACGGCAATCAGCCCCAGCATTTT. Translation gives CSARDGNQPQHF.